The 18 T cell receptor beta chains reported below all come from one sample, sequenced in a study of T-cell memory formation after mild COVID-19. TCRdb analysed the 5' RACE reads with MiXCR anew, one entry per CDR3 protein. There are hundreds of thousands of distinct CDR3 sequences in the sample; 15% to 20% occur only once, and approximately 8.1% lies in the top ten. Sequencing was carried out using PBMCs or a T cell subset sorted from them (not recorded which). Source of these receptors: an adult woman who had mild COVID-19 (a few samples of this study predate the infection). Cell type and time point are not known.

Only a few counts were recorded for this clonotype. The chain recombines TRBV7-9 with TRBJ2-5, with D perhaps TRBD2 (6 bases). The V gene lost 1 base and the J gene lost 2 bases, with 11 bases spanning the gap. The V gene's germline CDR1 is SEHNR and CDR2 FQNEAQ (reference sequence). The CDR3 sequence is 15 residues long. The CDR3 DNA is TGTGCCAGCAGCTTAGGGGGGGTGGCTCAAGAGACCCAGTACTTC. It yields the protein CASSLGGVAQETQYF. Drawing the rest from reference TRBV7-9 and TRBJ2-5, the complete variable domain is DTGVSQNPRHKITKRGQNVTFRCDPISEHNRLYWYRQTLGQGPEFLTYFQNEAQLEKSRLLSDRFSAERPKGSFSTLEIQRTEQGDSAMYLCASSLGGVAQETQYFGPGTRLLVL.

This chain links TRBV5-6 with TRBJ2-1; maybe TRBD2 (5 bases). V lost 2 bases to trimming and J lost 6 bases, with 15 bases between them. CDR3 length: 15 amino acids. Germline lookup yields CDR1 SGHDT and CDR2 YYEEEE. This chain's CDR3 is CASSFKGGWGNEQFF. CDR3 nucleotide sequence: TGTGCCAGCAGCTTCAAAGGCGGGTGGGGCAATGAGCAGTTCTTC.

This clonotype was observed a few times. The V and J genes are TRBV20-1 and TRBJ2-1, with D tentatively TRBD2 (5 bases). V lost 0 bases to trimming and J lost 3 bases, with 21 bases between them. The CDR3 spans 18 residues. Germline V gives CDR1 DFQATT, CDR2 SNEGSKA (reference sequence). The CDR3 region has the DNA TGCAGTGCTAGAGACACCCGGAGGACTCTCTATGTCTACAATGAGCAGTTCTTC. It encodes CSARDTRRTLYVYNEQFF.

This clonotype was seen more than once but under ten times. The J gene is TRBJ1-2, the V gene TRBV7-9; D not certain. Trimming left V 3 bases short and J 1 base short, with 12 bases between. The germline V gene encodes CDR1 SEHNR and CDR2 FQNEAQ (reference sequence). This CDR3 region has 15 residues. The CDR3 nucleotides read TGTGCCAGCAGCTTCCCGGCCGAGAGTAACTATGGCTACACCTTC. It specifies CASSFPAESNYGYTF.

The rearrangement links TRBV10-3 to TRBJ1-5; D uncertain. With 3 bases removed from V and 5 bases from J, the gap between germline ends came to 11 bases. Germline assignment: CDR1 ENHRY and CDR2 SYGVKD. There are 14 residues in the CDR3. The CDR3 nucleotides are TGTGCCATCAGTGAATATGGTAGGGATCAGCCCCAGCATTTT. Translating gives CAISEYGRDQPQHF.

This clonotype was recorded a few times. The gene calls are TRBV27 and TRBJ2-1; 7 bases line up with TRBD1. The V gene end was trimmed by 5 bases and the J gene end by 2 bases; junction bases not matched to a gene: 6. The CDR3 length is 15 residues. The germline V gene has CDR1 MNHEY and CDR2 SMNVEV (reference sequence). CDR3 amino acids: CASSVQGRTYNEQFF. The CDR3 nucleotides read TGTGCCAGCAGTGTACAGGGGCGAACCTACAATGAGCAGTTCTTC.

This clonotype was observed a few times. The chain joins TRBV12-3 or TRBV12-4 to TRBJ1-2, with D tentatively TRBD1 (6 bases). The CDR3 contains 15 residues. Trimming removed 7 bases at V and 4 bases at J, with 19 bases between. CDR3 sequence (DNA): TGTGCCAGCACCCACTCAGGGGTGGGGCTCTATGGCTACACCTTC. It yields the protein CASTHSGVGLYGYTF.

This chain uses TRBV3-1 with TRBJ2-1, with 7 positions matching TRBD2. Per the germline V gene, CDR1 is LGHDT and CDR2 is YNNKEL (reference sequence). V lost 1 base to trimming and J lost 10 bases; unmatched junction nucleotides: 13. CDR3 length equals 16 residues. CDR3 amino acids: CASSQVSGVGMGEQFF. As DNA, the CDR3 is TGTGCCAGCAGCCAAGTCAGCGGGGTGGGGATGGGGGAGCAGTTCTTC.

There are many counts of this clonotype. This sequence joins TRBV5-1 and TRBJ2-7; possibly TRBD2 for D (6 bases). V lost 2 bases, J lost 1 base, and 10 bases lay in between. The CDR3 extends over 14 amino acids. Germline CDR1 SGHRS, CDR2 YFSETQ. The CDR3 spells CASSLTGVSYEQYF. DNA for the CDR3: TGCGCCAGCAGCTTAACGGGGGTTTCCTACGAGCAGTACTTC.

Concerning this clonotype itself: Relative to the germline gene, one junction end is altered; a read error may explain this. The chain couples TRBV6-6 to TRBJ1-6; D call uncertain. The CDR3 consists of 13 residues. Per germline, CDR1 MNHNY and CDR2 SVGAGI (reference sequence). The CDR3 loop is CARTLVDGSALHF. CDR3 nucleotides: TGTGCCCGAACTCTGGTGGACGGTTCAGCCCTCCACTTT.

This clonotype was observed a handful of times. The V call is TRBV7-6, the J call TRBJ2-1; no reliable D call. The CDR3 is 13 residues long. CDR1 is SGHVS, CDR2 FNYEAQ, per germline. The V end lost 6 bases, the J end lost 3 bases, and 9 bases lay between the germline ends. The CDR3 loop is CASSYRGYNEQFF. The CDR3, as DNA: TGTGCCAGCAGTTACCGAGGCTACAATGAGCAGTTCTTC.

This clonotype was observed a few times. The rearrangement uses TRBV6-1 and TRBJ2-7; 7 nucleotides agree with TRBD1. CDR1 and CDR2 (germline): MNHNS, SASEGT. J gave up 0 bases and V 1 base, and 3 bases lay outside the gene matches. The CDR3 spans 15 residues. CDR3 coding DNA: TGTGCCAGCAGTGAAGGGCCAGGGGGCTCCTACGAGCAGTACTTC. Its protein is CASSEGPGGSYEQYF.

The gene calls are TRBV7-3 and TRBJ1-1; D not certain. From germline, CDR1 is SGHTA and CDR2 FQGTGA. Between the trimmed V and J ends, which lost 4 bases and 7 bases, there was a span of 16 bases. The CDR3 covers 14 residues. The CDR3 DNA sequence: TGTGCCAGCAGCTACTATAGCCTGTTCGATGAAGCTTTCTTT. It encodes CASSYYSLFDEAFF.

This clonotype occurred a few times. The V call is TRBV4-1, the J call TRBJ1-4; a weak D match, TRBD1 (5 bases). V gave up 7 bases and J gave up 8 bases, with 17 bases separating them. The CDR3 sequence is 14 residues long. CDR1 MGHRA and CDR2 YSYEKL come from the germline V gene. CDR3 protein: CASTPPGVGEKLFF. DNA of the CDR3: TGCGCCAGCACCCCACCGGGGGTAGGAGAAAAACTGTTTTTT.

This clonotype was seen only a few times. The chain employs TRBV5-6 and TRBJ1-1, with D possibly TRBD1 on 5 matching bases. The CDR3 is 13 residues long. In germline, CDR1 is SGHDT, CDR2 YYEEEE. Trimming removed 0 bases at V and 3 bases at J, with 6 bases between. As DNA, the CDR3 is TGTGCCAGCAGCTTGGACAGGTACACTGAAGCTTTCTTT. This codes for CASSLDRYTEAFF.

This clonotype was counted a few times. V is TRBV4-1 and J is TRBJ1-1, with a tentative D call TRBD1 (6 bases). There are 17 residues in the CDR3. V was trimmed by 0 bases and J by 0 bases, leaving 14 bases between them. Germline V gene data show CDR1 as MGHRA and CDR2 as YSYEKL. For the CDR3, the DNA is TGCGCCAGCAGCCAAGAGGGGACACTTATGATGAACACTGAAGCTTTCTTT. Residues: CASSQEGTLMMNTEAFF.

This clonotype was recorded at least ten times. The V gene is TRBV20-1, the J gene TRBJ2-1, with D possibly being TRBD1 (5 bases). V lost 4 bases and J lost 5, with 30 bases in between. Germline CDR1 is DFQATT and CDR2 is SNEGSKA (reference sequence). The CDR3 covers 19 residues. The CDR3 DNA sequence: TGCAGTGCTAACAGGCTATTCCGAAAGGAATCAACCACGGACAATGAGCAGTTCTTC. Residues: CSANRLFRKESTTDNEQFF.

The CDR3, as DNA: TGTGCCAGAAGTTCTGCGGGGAGGACAGGGGAAAGGATGCAGGCGAACACTGAAGCTTTCTTT. Translated, it gives CARSSAGRTGERMQANTEAFF. This chain uses TRBV5-3 with TRBJ1-1, with 9 bases identical to TRBD1. TRBV5-3 is an open reading frame whose function is uncertain. Trimming removed 5 bases from V and 1 base from J; junction bases left unmatched: 24. This CDR3 is 21 amino acids long.